This TCR beta chain originates from a study of CD8 T cells in ankylosing spondylitis. TCRdb re-called the 5' RACE reads with MiXCR, one entry per CDR3 protein. Of more than 150,000 distinct CDR3 sequences listed, over 10% were seen once; the top ten hold 8% to 13%. Findings of the study overall: Seven to nine highly homologous variants formed a TCR beta motif that appeared characteristic of ankylosing spondylitis blood. In reactive arthritis synovial fluid and blood, some motif variants had been reported before.

The V gene's germline CDR1 is SGHTA and CDR2 FQGNSA. The length of the CDR3 is 15 residues. The ends were cut back, 4 bases at V and 6 bases at J, with 15 bases in the middle. This clonotype was seen many times. No antigen is known for it. This clonotype was sampled from a female donor with ankylosing spondylitis or in good health (not recorded which). The chain uses TRBV7-2 and TRBJ2-2, with D unclear. Sequencing was done on a sample of blood, either unsorted or a sorted T cell fraction (not recorded which). CDR3 protein: CASSSESRYPGELFF. The DNA of the CDR3 is TGTGCCAGCAGCTCGGAGTCTAGATACCCCGGGGAGCTGTTTTTT.